Reported below is one T cell receptor beta chain. This specimen belongs to a study of blood T cell repertoires in COVID-19. Study at large: The United States, Italy and Spain provided the acute and convalescent COVID-19 samples.

The germline CDR1 and CDR2 sequences are MNHEY and SVGAGI. This CDR3 is 11 amino acids long. The junction had 4 bases not matched to a gene; V was cut back by 5 bases and J by 10 bases. Per the authors' pipeline: The assay estimated nucleated cells by amplifying reference gene primers. Data came from immunoSEQ multiplex PCR; TCRdb stores just in-frame clones and leaves some out. Clone size and the V and J calls come from that table; the DNA yielded D and trimming. The sample contains about 320,000 clones, roughly 90% of which appear only once. Input material: peripheral blood. J is TRBJ1-1 and V is TRBV6-5, with 7 bases fitting TRBD1. This TCR was sampled from a man younger than 35 who had recovered from COVID-19. The CDR3 loop is CASSQGQRAFF. The CDR3, as DNA: TGTGCCAGCAGTCAGGGACAGCGAGCTTTCTTT.